The clone carrying this T cell receptor (beta chain) has more than one count but fewer than ten. The data originate from a study of cytomegalovirus exposure and HLA in healthy donors. Losses at the gene ends were 3 bases for V and 0 bases for J; bases not matched to a gene: 2. The CDR3 runs 16 residues. Germline-derived CDR1 and CDR2 are SGHTA and FQGNSA. The primer mix had 60 Vbeta and 13 Jbeta primers. Assay: immunoSEQ multiplex PCR; the TCRdb copy retains only in-frame clones and omits some. The repertoire holds about 150,000 clones, with 74% as singletons. The chain employs TRBV7-2 and TRBJ2-3; 11 positions agree with TRBD2. This receptor was obtained from a man in his thirties or forties in good health and CMV-seronegative. The sequenced sample consisted of PBMCs. As DNA, the CDR3 is TGTGCCAGCAGCTTCCTAGCGGGGGGAAGCACAGATACGCAGTATTTT. Residues: CASSFLAGGSTDTQYF. The full variable domain, its missing parts supplied by reference TRBV7-2 and TRBJ2-3, is GAGVSQSPSNKVTEKGKDVELRCDPISGHTALYWYRQSLGQGLEFLIYFQGNSAPDKSGLPSDRFSAERTGGSVSTLTIQRTQQEDSAVYLCASSFLAGGSTDTQYFGPGTRLTVL.